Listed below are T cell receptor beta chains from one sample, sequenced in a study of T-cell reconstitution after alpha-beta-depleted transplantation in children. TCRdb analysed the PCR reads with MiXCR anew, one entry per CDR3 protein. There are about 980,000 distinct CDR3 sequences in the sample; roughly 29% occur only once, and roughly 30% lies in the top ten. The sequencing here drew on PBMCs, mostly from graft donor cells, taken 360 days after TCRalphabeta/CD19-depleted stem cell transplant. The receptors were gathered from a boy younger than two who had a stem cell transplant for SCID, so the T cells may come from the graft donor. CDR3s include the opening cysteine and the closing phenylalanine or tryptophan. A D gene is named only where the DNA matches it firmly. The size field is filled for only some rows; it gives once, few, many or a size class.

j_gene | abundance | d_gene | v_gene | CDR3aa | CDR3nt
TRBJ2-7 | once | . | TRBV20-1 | CSAARTDRPLAYEQYF | TGCAGTGCTGCCCGGACTGACAGGCCTCTCGCCTACGAGCAGTACTTC
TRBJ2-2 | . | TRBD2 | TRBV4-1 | CASSQRIILAGVTNTGELFF | TGCGCCAGCAGCCAAAGGATCATACTAGCGGGGGTTACGAACACCGGGGAGCTGTTTTTT
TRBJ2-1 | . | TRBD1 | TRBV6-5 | CASSYVQGIYNEQFF | TGTGCCAGCAGTTACGTACAGGGGATCTACAATGAGCAGTTCTTC
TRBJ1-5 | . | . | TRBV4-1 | CASSQDWRGPYSNQPQHF | TGCGCCAGCAGCCAAGATTGGAGGGGCCCTTATAGCAATCAGCCCCAGCATTTT
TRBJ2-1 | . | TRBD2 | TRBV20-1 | CSAQASGAYNEQFF | TGCAGTGCTCAGGCTAGCGGGGCCTACAATGAGCAGTTCTTC
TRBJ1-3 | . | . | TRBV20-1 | CSARLSGSLENTIYF | TGCAGTGCTAGACTTTCAGGGTCGTTGGAAAACACCATATATTTT
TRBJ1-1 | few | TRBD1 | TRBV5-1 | CASSFRGTGLNTEAFF | TGCGCCAGCAGCTTCCGGGGGACAGGGCTGAACACTGAAGCTTTCTTT
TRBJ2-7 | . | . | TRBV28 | CASSRPPVIQVYEQYF | TGTGCCAGCAGCCGGCCCCCGGTTATTCAGGTCTACGAGCAGTACTTC
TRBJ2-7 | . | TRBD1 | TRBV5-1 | CASSAGQGPNEQYF | TGCGCCAGCAGCGCAGGACAGGGCCCAAACGAGCAGTACTTC
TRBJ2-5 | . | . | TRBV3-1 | CASSQGSGGRETQYF | TGTGCCAGCAGCCAAGGGTCAGGGGGGCGAGAGACCCAGTACTTC
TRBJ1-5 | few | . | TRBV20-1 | CSASGAGPNQPQHF | TGCAGTGCATCGGGGGCAGGCCCAAATCAGCCCCAGCATTTT
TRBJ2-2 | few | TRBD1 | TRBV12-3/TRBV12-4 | CASSFKGQGHTGELFF | TGTGCCAGCAGTTTTAAGGGACAGGGCCACACCGGGGAGCTGTTTTTT
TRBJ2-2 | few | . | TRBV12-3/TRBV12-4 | CASGFSENTGELFF | TGTGCCAGCGGTTTTAGTGAGAACACCGGGGAGCTGTTTTTT
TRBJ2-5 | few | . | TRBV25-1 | CASSEFGVAHQETQYF | TGTGCCAGCAGTGAGTTTGGGGTAGCCCACCAAGAGACCCAGTACTTC
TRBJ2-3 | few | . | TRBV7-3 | CASSPKGGPSTDTQYF | TGTGCCAGCAGCCCTAAGGGCGGCCCTAGCACAGATACGCAGTATTTT
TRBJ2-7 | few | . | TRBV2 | CASTLTGLHEQYF | TGTGCCAGCACGTTAACAGGGCTCCACGAGCAGTACTTC
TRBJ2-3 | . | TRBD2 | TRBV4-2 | CASSQDRLAGQPSSTDTQYF | TGTGCCAGCAGCCAAGATAGGCTAGCGGGCCAACCCTCTAGCACAGATACGCAGTATTTT
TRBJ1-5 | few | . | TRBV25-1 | CASSKGVQPQHF | TGTGCCAGCAGTAAGGGGGTTCAGCCCCAGCATTTT
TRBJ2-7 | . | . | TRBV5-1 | CASSLLGVPYEQYF | TGCGCCAGCAGCTTGCTCGGGGTCCCCTACGAGCAGTACTTC
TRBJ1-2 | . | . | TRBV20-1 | CCARDLGGGGYTF | TGCTGTGCTAGAGATCTTGGGGGCGGGGGCTACACCTTC
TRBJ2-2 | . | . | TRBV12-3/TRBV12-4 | CASRSANTGELFF | TGTGCCAGCAGGAGCGCGAACACCGGGGAGCTGTTTTTT
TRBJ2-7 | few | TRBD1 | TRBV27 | CASSRGTGESEQYF | TGTGCCAGCAGTAGGGGGACAGGGGAGTCAGAGCAGTACTTC
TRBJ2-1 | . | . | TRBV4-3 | CASSQEAQGQQFF | TGCGCCAGCAGCCAAGAGGCCCAGGGCCAGCAGTTCTTC
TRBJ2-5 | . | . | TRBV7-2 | CASSLDVDSKGTQYF | TGTGCCAGCAGCTTAGACGTTGATAGCAAAGGGACCCAGTACTTC
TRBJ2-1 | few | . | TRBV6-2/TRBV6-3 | CASSFSPSADLYNEQFF | TGTGCCAGCAGTTTCTCACCTTCGGCAGACCTATACAATGAGCAGTTCTTC
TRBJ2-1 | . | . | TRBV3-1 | CASSQGGRPAEQFF | TGTGCCAGCAGCCAAGGGGGTCGCCCCGCCGAGCAGTTCTTC
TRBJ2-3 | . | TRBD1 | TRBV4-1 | CASSYYDRVNTDTQYF | TGCGCCAGCTCATATTACGACAGGGTCAACACAGATACGCAGTATTTT
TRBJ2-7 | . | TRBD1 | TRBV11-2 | CASSARDRGPPTYEQYF | TGTGCCAGCAGCGCTCGGGACAGGGGGCCTCCCACCTACGAGCAGTACTTC
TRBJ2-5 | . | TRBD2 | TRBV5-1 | CASSQGLAGAKIETQYF | TGCGCCAGCAGCCAGGGACTAGCGGGGGCCAAAATTGAGACCCAGTACTTC
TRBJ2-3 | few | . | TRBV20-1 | CSGVPKTDTQYF | TGCAGTGGGGTCCCAAAGACAGATACGCAGTATTTT
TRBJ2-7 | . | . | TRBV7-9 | CASSLFGRGGGYEQYF | TGTGCCAGCAGCTTATTCGGTCGGGGTGGCGGATACGAGCAGTACTTC
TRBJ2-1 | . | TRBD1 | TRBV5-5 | CASSPATGTGYNEQFF | TGTGCCAGCAGCCCAGCCACCGGGACAGGCTACAATGAGCAGTTCTTC
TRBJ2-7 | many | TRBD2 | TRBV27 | CASSLSSGGYEQYF | TGCGCCAGCAGCTTGTCAAGCGGGGGCTACGAGCAGTACTTC
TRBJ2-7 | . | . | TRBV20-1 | CSARVGRSSYEQYF | TGCAGTGCTAGAGTTGGGCGGAGCTCCTACGAGCAGTACTTC
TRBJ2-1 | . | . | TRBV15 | CATSRVRNEQFF | TGTGCCACCAGCAGAGTACGGAATGAGCAGTTCTTC
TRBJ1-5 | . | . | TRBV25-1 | CASSEVGWEQPQHF | TGTGCCAGCAGTGAGGTAGGCTGGGAACAGCCCCAGCATTTT
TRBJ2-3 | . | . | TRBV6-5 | CASSILPTSTDTQYF | TGTGCCAGCAGTATACTTCCTACTAGCACAGATACGCAGTATTTT
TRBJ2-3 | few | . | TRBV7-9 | CASSSPTGEDTQYF | TGTGCCAGCAGCTCACCTACGGGTGAAGATACGCAGTATTTT
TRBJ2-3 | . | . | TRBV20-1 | CSAINPSTDTQYF | TGCAGTGCGATAAACCCAAGCACAGATACGCAGTATTTT
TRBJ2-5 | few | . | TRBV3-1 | CASSRAKSWRGRETQYF | TGTGCCAGCAGCCGCGCTAAGTCCTGGCGCGGTCGGGAGACCCAGTACTTC
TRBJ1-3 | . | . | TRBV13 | CTSSLGRSSGNTIYF | TGTACCAGCAGCTTAGGCAGGAGCTCTGGAAACACCATATATTTT
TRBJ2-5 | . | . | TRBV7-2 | CASSLPERETQYF | TGTGCCAGCAGCTTACCCGAGCGAGAGACCCAGTACTTC
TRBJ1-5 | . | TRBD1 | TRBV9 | CASSVRTGTRHF | TGTGCCAGCAGCGTAAGGACAGGGACCCGACATTTT
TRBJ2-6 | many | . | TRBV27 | CASSSRPGSGANVLTF | TGTGCCAGCAGTTCCCGCCCGGGGTCTGGGGCCAACGTCCTGACTTTC
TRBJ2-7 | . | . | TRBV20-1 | CSARQSPTYEQYF | TGCAGCGCTAGGCAGTCCCCTACGTACGAGCAGTACTTC
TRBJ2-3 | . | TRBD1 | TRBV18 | CASSKMGQGTDTQYF | TGTGCCAGCTCTAAAATGGGACAGGGGACGGATACGCAGTATTTT
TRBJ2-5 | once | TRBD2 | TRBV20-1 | CSATVGLAGIIQETQYF | TGCAGTGCCACCGTGGGACTAGCGGGGATTATCCAAGAGACCCAGTACTTC
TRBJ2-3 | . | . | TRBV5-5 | CASSLGETLLSTDTQYF | TGTGCCAGCAGCTTGGGGGAGACTCTTCTTAGCACAGATACGCAGTATTTT
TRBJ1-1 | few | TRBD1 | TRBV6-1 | CASSRAVRGRSEAFF | TGTGCCAGCAGTCGAGCGGTCAGGGGGAGGTCTGAAGCTTTCTTT
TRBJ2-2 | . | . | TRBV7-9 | CASSSPRGVSRELFF | TGTGCCAGCAGCTCCCCTCGGGGTGTGAGCAGGGAGCTGTTTTTT
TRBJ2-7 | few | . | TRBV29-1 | CSVGGGSPLSEQYF | TGCAGCGTTGGCGGTGGTTCCCCATTATCCGAGCAGTACTTC
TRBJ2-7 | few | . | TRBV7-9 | CASSFRAPAGEQYF | TGTGCCAGCAGCTTCAGGGCACCTGCGGGCGAGCAGTACTTC
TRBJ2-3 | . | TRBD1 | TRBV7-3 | CASSLTPIRGQAATDTQYF | TGTGCCAGCAGCTTAACCCCAATACGGGGACAGGCTGCGACAGATACGCAGTATTTT
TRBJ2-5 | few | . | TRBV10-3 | CAISSTAQETQYF | TGTGCCATCAGTTCGACAGCCCAGGAGACCCAGTACTTC
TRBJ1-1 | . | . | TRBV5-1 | CASSFDSPRNTEAFF | TGCGCCAGCAGCTTTGACAGTCCACGGAACACTGAAGCTTTCTTT
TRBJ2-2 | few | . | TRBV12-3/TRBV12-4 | CASSVARTGELFF | TGTGCCAGCAGCGTAGCACGGACCGGGGAGCTGTTTTTT
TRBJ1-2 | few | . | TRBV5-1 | CASSKDGYTF | TGCGCCAGCAGTAAAGATGGCTACACCTTC